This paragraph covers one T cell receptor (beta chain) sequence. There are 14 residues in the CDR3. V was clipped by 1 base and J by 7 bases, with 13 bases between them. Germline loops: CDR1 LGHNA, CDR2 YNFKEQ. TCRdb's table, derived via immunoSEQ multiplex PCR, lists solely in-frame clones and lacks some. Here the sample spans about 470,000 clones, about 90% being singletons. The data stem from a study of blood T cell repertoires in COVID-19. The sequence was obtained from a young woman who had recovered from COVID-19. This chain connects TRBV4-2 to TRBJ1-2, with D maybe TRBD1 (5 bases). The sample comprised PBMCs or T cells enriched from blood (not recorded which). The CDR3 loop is CASSQGGGSLGYTF. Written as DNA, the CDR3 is TGTGCCAGCAGCCAAGGGGGGGGATCGCTTGGCTACACCTTC.